Presented here are 20 T cell receptor beta chains from one specimen sequenced in a study of CD8 T cells in ankylosing spondylitis. Via MiXCR, TCRdb re-called the 5' RACE reads, giving one row per CDR3 protein. Of 130,000 or so distinct CDR3 sequences in the sample, approximately 6.8% are singletons; the top ten hold approximately 12%. Sequencing input: blood, either unsorted or a sorted T cell fraction (not recorded which). These receptor sequences come from a male donor with ankylosing spondylitis or in good health (not recorded which).

This clonotype was detected many times. The genes are TRBV11-2 and TRBJ2-5; 12 bases map to TRBD2. The CDR3 sequence is 18 residues long. CDR1 is SGHAT and CDR2 is FQNNGV in the germline V gene. Unmatched junction bases numbered 9, after V lost 3 bases and J lost 1 base. In DNA form, the CDR3 reads TGTGCCAGCAGCTTGGAAACCGGACTAGCGGGACCCCAAGAGACCCAGTACTTC. Protein sequence: CASSLETGLAGPQETQYF.

Ten or more counts support this clonotype. This chain joins TRBV7-8 and TRBJ1-2; 7 bases align to TRBD1. V dropped 5 bases and J dropped 4; count of bases not matched to a gene: 4. This CDR3 is built from 13 residues. The germline gives CDR1 SGHVS, CDR2 FQNEAQ. Written as DNA, the CDR3 is TGTGCCAGCAGCGGAACAGGGGTCTATGGCTACACCTTC. It encodes CASSGTGVYGYTF.

This clonotype was picked up many times. The DNA for the CDR3 is TGCGCCAGCAGCCCGAACGTCCAGGGCACCGGGGAGCTGTTTTTT. Its protein product is CASSPNVQGTGELFF. The chain couples TRBV5-1 to TRBJ2-2; TRBD1 might be the D (5 bases). The CDR3 runs to 15 residues. Germline V CDR1 and CDR2: SGHRS, YFSETQ. V lost 4 bases and J 4 bases, leaving 14 bases between the germline ends. The variable domain in full, with the rest retrieved from reference TRBV5-1 and TRBJ2-2, is KAGVTQTPRYLIKTRGQQVTLSCSPISGHRSVSWYQQTPGQGLQFLFEYFSETQRNKGNFPGRFSGRQFSNSRSEMNVSTLELGDSALYLCASSPNVQGTGELFFGEGSRLTVL.

The V call is TRBV2, the J call TRBJ1-2; 7 bases are shared with TRBD1. The CDR3 sequence is 16 residues long. CDR1 and CDR2 (germline): SNHLY, FYNNEI. Unmatched junction bases numbered 8, after V lost 4 bases and J lost 0 bases. The CDR3 coding sequence is TGTGCCAGCAGTGTTCAGGGGGGACTAGCTAACTATGGCTACACCTTC. This sequence encodes CASSVQGGLANYGYTF.

J is TRBJ2-1 and V is TRBV19, with unresolved D. The germline V and J ends were trimmed by 5 bases and 2 bases, with 13 bases remaining between them. This CDR3 has 15 amino acids. The germline CDR1 and CDR2 sequences are LNHDA and SQIVND (reference sequence). The CDR3, as DNA: TGTGCCAGTAGTGCCCTGACTGGCCCCTACAATGAGCAGTTCTTC. Residues: CASSALTGPYNEQFF. Using reference TRBV19 and TRBJ2-1 for the parts outside the CDR3, the full variable domain is DGGITQSPKYLFRKEGQNVTLSCEQNLNHDAMYWYRQDPGQGLRLIYYSQIVNDFQKGDIAEGYSVSREKKESFPLTVTSAQKNPTAFYLCASSALTGPYNEQFFGPGTRLTVL.

Ten or more counts support this clonotype. The V call is TRBV20-1, the J call TRBJ2-3; 11 bases are a match to TRBD1. The germline gives CDR1 DFQATT, CDR2 SNEGSKA (reference sequence). The CDR3 consists of 15 residues. The ends lost 3 bases at V and 3 bases at J; junction bases unmatched: 5. CDR3 loop: CSASRRDRGTDTQYF. The CDR3 region has the DNA TGCAGTGCTAGTCGACGGGACAGGGGGACAGATACGCAGTATTTT.

This clonotype was detected ten times or more. The rearrangement links TRBV29-1 to TRBJ2-3; 11 bases are shared with TRBD2. Germline values: CDR1 SQVTM, CDR2 ANQGSEA. This CDR3 spans 18 amino acids. V was pared by 1 base and J by 4 bases, with 13 bases of the junction left unmatched. The CDR3 DNA is TGCAGCGTTGAAGGGGGGGTCACTAGCGGGAGAAGGTCAGATACGCAGTATTTT. As protein: CSVEGGVTSGRRSDTQYF.

This clonotype was seen ten or more times. The chain links TRBV7-2 to TRBJ1-1; D might be TRBD1 (5 bases). The CDR3 length is 13 residues. Trimming shortened V by 5 bases and J by 7 bases, and 14 bases separated the two germline ends. Looked up from germline, CDR1 is SGHTA and CDR2 is FQGNSA. CDR3 sequence reads: CASSPEGLGEAFF. The CDR3 region has the DNA TGTGCCAGCAGCCCTGAGGGGTTGGGTGAAGCTTTCTTT.

This clonotype was recorded many times. V is TRBV28 and J is TRBJ2-7, with 13 bases fitting TRBD2. Germline CDR1 and CDR2: MDHEN and SYDVKM. J was trimmed by 4 bases and V by 6 bases; bases with no gene match: 6. This CDR3 spans 15 amino acids. Here the CDR3 DNA reads TGTGCCAGCAGCGGACTAGCGGGAGCTTTATACGAGCAGTACTTC. It encodes CASSGLAGALYEQYF.

This clonotype was detected many times. The V and J genes are TRBV5-1 and TRBJ2-7; the match to TRBD1 covers 10 bases. Germline CDR1 is SGHRS and CDR2 is YFSETQ. There are 14 residues in the CDR3. V shed 4 bases and J 6 bases; nucleotides not matched to a gene: 7. The CDR3 DNA follows: TGCGCCAGCAGCGAGGGACAGGGGAGCGGCGAGCAGTACTTC. Protein: CASSEGQGSGEQYF.

This clonotype has a count of ten or more. The V call is TRBV20-1, the J call TRBJ2-1, with 8 bases aligning to TRBD2. V lost 0 bases to trimming and J lost 7 bases; unmatched junction nucleotides: 5. The CDR3 spans 14 residues. The germline V gene has CDR1 DFQATT and CDR2 SNEGSKA (reference sequence). The CDR3 loop reads CSARDPGRGNEQFF. The CDR3 coding sequence is TGCAGTGCTAGAGACCCCGGGAGGGGAAATGAGCAGTTCTTC.

The chain links TRBV5-1 to TRBJ1-1; TRBD1 is a possible D gene (6 bases). This CDR3 is built from 14 residues. Trimming pared 0 bases from V and 8 bases from J, leaving 14 bases between. CDR1 and CDR2 from the germline V gene are SGHRS and YFSETQ. In nucleotides, the CDR3 is TGCGCCAGCAGCTTGGCCGGGACACCGGCCGAAGCTTTCTTT. Encoded protein: CASSLAGTPAEAFF. Drawing the rest from reference TRBV5-1 and TRBJ1-1, the complete variable domain is KAGVTQTPRYLIKTRGQQVTLSCSPISGHRSVSWYQQTPGQGLQFLFEYFSETQRNKGNFPGRFSGRQFSNSRSEMNVSTLELGDSALYLCASSLAGTPAEAFFGQGTRLTVV.

The chain joins TRBV7-7 to TRBJ2-5, with 8 bases that match TRBD2. V was clipped by 6 bases and J by 6 bases; unmatched bases: 9. The CDR3 length is 14 residues. Germline V gene lookup returns CDR1 SSHAT and CDR2 FNYEAQ (reference sequence). The CDR3 nucleotides are TGTGCCAGCAGTCCCATAGCGGGGTCGAAGACCCAGTACTTC. Its protein product is CASSPIAGSKTQYF.

At least ten counts were recorded for this clonotype. This chain joins TRBV7-3 and TRBJ2-1; D ambiguous. Looked up from germline, CDR1 is SGHTA and CDR2 is FQGTGA. V was clipped by 2 bases and J by 0 bases, with 11 bases between them. The CDR3 contains 16 residues. The CDR3 DNA reads as TGTGCCAGCAGCTTACATGGCCGGACCTCCTACAATGAGCAGTTCTTC. Translating it yields CASSLHGRTSYNEQFF. The variable domain in full, completed from reference TRBV7-3 and TRBJ2-1, reads GAGVSQTPSNKVTEKGKYVELRCDPISGHTALYWYRQSLGQGPEFLIYFQGTGAADDSGLPNDRFFAVRPEGSVSTLKIQRTERGDSAVYLCASSLHGRTSYNEQFFGPGTRLTVL.

This clonotype was seen a few times. The V gene is TRBV5-1, the J gene TRBJ2-1; TRBD1 is a possible D gene (5 bases). The germline CDR1 and CDR2 sequences are SGHRS and YFSETQ. The CDR3 extends over 15 amino acids. The V end lost 0 bases, the J end lost 8 bases, and 15 bases lay between the germline ends. CDR3 region: CASSLGEQGSDEQFF. The CDR3 DNA reads as TGCGCCAGCAGCTTGGGTGAGCAGGGAAGCGATGAGCAGTTCTTC.

Ten or more counts support this clonotype. The rearrangement joins TRBV10-3 to TRBJ2-3, with 11 bases fitting TRBD2. Trimming removed 10 bases from V and 4 bases from J; junction bases left unmatched: 16. The CDR3 totals 17 residues. The germline CDR1 and CDR2 sequences are ENHRY and SYGVKD. CDR3 DNA sequence: TGTGCCACAACAAAGGAGACTAGCGGGGACGGGGCAGATACGCAGTATTTT. Translating gives CATTKETSGDGADTQYF.

This clonotype was detected many times. The chain combines TRBV7-9 with TRBJ1-1; D gene uncertain. Looked up from germline, CDR1 is SEHNR and CDR2 is FQNEAQ (reference sequence). V lost 5 bases, J lost 2 bases, and 9 bases lay in between. The CDR3 extends over 13 amino acids. CDR3 residues: CASSPTLNTEAFF. CDR3 sequence (DNA): TGTGCCAGCAGCCCAACATTAAACACTGAAGCTTTCTTT.

In its sample, this clonotype was seen many times. The rearrangement joins TRBV12-3 or TRBV12-4 to TRBJ1-3, with 7 bases that match TRBD1. The CDR3 loop spans 15 amino acids. Trimming cost V 6 bases and J 0 bases; bases outside gene matches: 5. The CDR3 sequence: CASSRDRDSGNTIYF. Here the CDR3 DNA reads TGTGCCAGCAGCCGCGACAGGGACTCTGGAAACACCATATATTTT.

This clonotype showed up many times. V usage is TRBV5-1 and J usage is TRBJ1-5; 7 bases line up with TRBD1. V gave up 4 bases and J gave up 4 bases; unmatched junction bases: 5. The CDR3 runs to 14 residues. Germline CDR1 SGHRS, CDR2 YFSETQ. CDR3: CASSIGTANQPQHF. CDR3 DNA sequence: TGCGCCAGCAGCATTGGGACAGCGAATCAGCCCCAGCATTTT.

There are many counts of this clonotype. The V and J genes are TRBV15 and TRBJ2-5; D is perhaps TRBD1 (6 bases). The CDR3 spans 16 residues. Germline V CDR1 and CDR2: LNHNV, YYDKDF (reference sequence). Trimming took 4 bases from V and 5 from J, leaving 20 bases between them. The DNA of the CDR3 is TGTGCCACCAGCAAGACCCTAGGACAGACTTTCGAGACCCAGTACTTC. Protein: CATSKTLGQTFETQYF.